The clone carrying this TCR beta chain has a count of ten or more. Its antigen is unknown. TCRdb independently ran MiXCR on the reads; one entry per CDR3 protein. Among a few hundred thousand distinct CDR3 sequences listed, roughly 13% were seen once. The record originates from a study of T cell repertoires in cytomegalovirus infection. At the level of the study: Both CMV infection and a matching HLA type were indicated by public TCR beta signatures.

V lost 3 bases and J lost 0, with 11 bases in between. The CDR3 covers 14 residues. Germline loops: CDR1 DFQATT, CDR2 SNEGSKA (reference sequence). Broader study findings: Adding up the frequency of public TCR beta families identified people who carried CMV plus the relevant HLA. Predominance within the ex vivo response was attributable to HLA-C-restricted CMV-specific TCR beta clonotypes.

Sequencing input: PBMCs. This chain joins TRBV20-1 and TRBJ1-1; D is undetermined. The receptor was isolated from a human donor in good health (CMV status not recorded). Some clones in this sample may be carry-over from other donors' samples. This CDR3 is CSASLGQLNTEAFF. CDR3 DNA: TGCAGTGCTAGTCTTGGGCAGCTGAACACTGAAGCTTTCTTT.